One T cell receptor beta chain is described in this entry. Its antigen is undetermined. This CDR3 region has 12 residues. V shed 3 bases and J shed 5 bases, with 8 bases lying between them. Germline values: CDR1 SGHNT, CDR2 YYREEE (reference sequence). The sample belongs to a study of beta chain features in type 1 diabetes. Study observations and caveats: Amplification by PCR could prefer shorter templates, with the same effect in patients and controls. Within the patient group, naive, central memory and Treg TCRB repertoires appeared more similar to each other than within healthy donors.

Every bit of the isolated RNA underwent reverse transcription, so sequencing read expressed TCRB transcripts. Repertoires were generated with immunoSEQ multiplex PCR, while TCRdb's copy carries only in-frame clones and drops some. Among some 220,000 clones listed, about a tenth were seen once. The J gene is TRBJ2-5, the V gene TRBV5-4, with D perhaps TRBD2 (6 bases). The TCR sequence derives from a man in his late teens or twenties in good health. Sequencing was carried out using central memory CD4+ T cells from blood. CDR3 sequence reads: CASSSGGETQYF. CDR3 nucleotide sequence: TGTGCCAGCAGCTCCGGAGGGGAGACCCAGTACTTC.